The rows below give T cell receptor beta chains drawn from one sample of a study of T cells after yellow fever vaccination. TCRdb reanalysed the 5' RACE reads using MiXCR and keeps one entry per CDR3 protein. The sample yields a few hundred thousand distinct CDR3 sequences, 6.9% seen once. This specimen was CD4+ T cells sorted from PBMCs, taken 15 days after the yellow fever booster vaccination. Source of these receptors: a man under 40 who received the YFV17D yellow fever vaccine. The CDR3 runs from the conserved cysteine through the conserved F or W. A D gene is named only where the DNA matches it firmly. Size tells how often a clone was seen (once, few, many) or the class of an expanded clone, and some rows leave it out.

j_gene	abundance	v_gene	d_gene	CDR3aa	CDR3nt
TRBJ2-7	few	TRBV18	TRBD1	CASSPPGTGGEQYF	TGTGCCAGCTCACCACCGGGGACAGGGGGCGAGCAGTACTTC
TRBJ2-3	NA	TRBV25-1	TRBD1	CASSAGQPFTDTQYF	TGTGCCAGCAGTGCGGGACAGCCCTTCACAGATACGCAGTATTTT
TRBJ2-1	many	TRBV7-3	TRBD2	CASSLTAAGLTYNEQFF	TGTGCCAGCAGCTTAACGGCAGCGGGACTCACCTACAATGAGCAGTTCTTC
TRBJ2-2	many	TRBV20-1	NA	CSATPGALNTGELFF	TGCAGTGCTACCCCAGGGGCGCTGAACACCGGGGAGCTGTTTTTT
TRBJ2-7	NA	TRBV4-1	TRBD1	CAISQGNKVGTGYEQYF	TGCGCCATCAGCCAAGGAAACAAGGTTGGGACAGGCTACGAGCAGTACTTC
TRBJ2-3	few	TRBV11-3	TRBD2	CASSLVSSGSGGRTDTQYF	TGTGCCAGCAGCTTAGTGTCCTCAGGGTCGGGGGGACGCACAGATACGCAGTATTTT
TRBJ2-7	few	TRBV6-5	NA	CASSPGVFDEQYF	TGTGCCAGCAGCCCAGGAGTCTTCGACGAGCAGTACTTC
TRBJ2-1	many	TRBV6-5	TRBD2	CASSFSSGRYNEQFF	TGTGCCAGCAGTTTCTCTAGCGGGAGATACAATGAGCAGTTCTTC
TRBJ2-4	many	TRBV7-2	NA	CASSLGTRGYIQYF	TGTGCCAGCAGCTTAGGAACAAGGGGGTACATTCAGTACTTC
TRBJ1-5	few	TRBV18	NA	CASSPDKHQPQHF	TGTGCCAGCTCACCGGACAAACATCAGCCCCAGCATTTT
TRBJ1-6	NA	TRBV5-1	NA	CASSLDLGARSPLHF	TGCGCCAGCAGCTTGGATCTGGGGGCGCGATCACCCCTCCACTTT
TRBJ2-1	NA	TRBV20-1	TRBD2	CSARSTSGTAGGQFF	TGCAGTGCTAGATCGACTAGCGGGACCGCGGGGGGGCAGTTCTTC
TRBJ2-1	few	TRBV10-3	NA	CAISGDQVGTGAFF	NA
TRBJ2-1	many	TRBV29-1	TRBD2	CSVLRLAGDNEQFF	TGCAGCGTACTAAGACTAGCGGGAGATAATGAGCAGTTCTTC
TRBJ2-1	many	TRBV19	NA	CASSPPLGLDLGTYNEQFF	TGTGCCAGTAGTCCGCCGCTGGGTCTAGACTTAGGAACATACAATGAGCAGTTCTTC
TRBJ2-1	NA	TRBV12-3/TRBV12-4	NA	CASSLWGRGYNEQFF	TGTGCCAGCAGTTTATGGGGGAGGGGGTACAATGAGCAGTTCTTC